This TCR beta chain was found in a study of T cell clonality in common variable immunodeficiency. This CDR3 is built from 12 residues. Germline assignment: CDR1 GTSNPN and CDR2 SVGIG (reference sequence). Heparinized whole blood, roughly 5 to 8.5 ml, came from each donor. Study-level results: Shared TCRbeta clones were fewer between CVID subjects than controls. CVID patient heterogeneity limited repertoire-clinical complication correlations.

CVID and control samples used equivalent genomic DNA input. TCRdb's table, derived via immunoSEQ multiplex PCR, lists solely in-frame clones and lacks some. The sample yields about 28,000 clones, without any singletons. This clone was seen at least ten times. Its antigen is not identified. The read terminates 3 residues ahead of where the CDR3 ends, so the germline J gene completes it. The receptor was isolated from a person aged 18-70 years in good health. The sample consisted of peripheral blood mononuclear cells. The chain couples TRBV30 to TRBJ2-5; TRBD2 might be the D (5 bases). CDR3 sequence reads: CAWRVLASTQYF. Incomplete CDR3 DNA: TGTGCCTGGAGGGTCCTAGCTTCCACC.